These 2 T cell receptor beta chains share one sample of origin, sequenced in a study of long-term antiretroviral therapy in people with HIV. Survey-level resolution applied to immunoSEQ assay v3.0. TCRdb's copy holds only in-frame clones and misses some; the assay was immunoSEQ multiplex PCR. The repertoire holds around 15,000 clones, with 70% to 90% as singletons. Sequencing was performed on unsorted PBMCs, taken 6.9 years after starting antiretroviral therapy. Receptor source: a man aged 50 or older with HIV.

This chain links TRBV19 with TRBJ2-4; TRBD1 agrees at 7 bases. Germline V gene lookup returns CDR1 LNHDA and CDR2 SQIVND (reference sequence). V lost 3 bases to trimming and J lost 1 base; unmatched junction nucleotides: 9. There are 17 residues in the CDR3. The CDR3 DNA sequence: TGTGCCAGTAGTATCCCAGGGGGAACTATGGCCAAAAACATTCAGTACTTC. Protein sequence: CASSIPGGTMAKNIQYF.

This chain links TRBV27 with TRBJ2-7; D ambiguous. Germline loops: CDR1 MNHEY, CDR2 SMNVEV (reference sequence). Deletions cut 5 bases from V and 0 bases from J, with 11 bases between. This CDR3 contains 14 residues. The CDR3 nucleotides read TGTGCCAGCAGTCCCTCTAGGAACTCCTACGAGCAGTACTTC. This translates into CASSPSRNSYEQYF.